These 16 T cell receptor beta chains originate from one sample sequenced in a study of technical replicates of blood from a few donors. Data came from immunoSEQ multiplex PCR; TCRdb stores just in-frame clones and leaves some out. The sample carries roughly 70,000 clones, 90% to 95% recorded once. The specimen was T cells isolated from PBMCs. The receptors were gathered from a human donor in good health.

V and J are TRBV5-1 and TRBJ1-2; 9 bases are a match to TRBD1. Germline trimming cut 4 bases from V and 5 bases from J; bases unmatched to any gene: 9. The germline V gene has CDR1 SGHRS and CDR2 YFSETQ. There are 15 residues in the CDR3. CDR3 in amino acids: CASSEGTGNQYGYTF. In nucleotides, the CDR3 is TGCGCCAGCAGCGAAGGGACAGGGAATCAATATGGCTACACCTTC. The whole variable domain, filled in from reference TRBV5-1 and TRBJ1-2, reads KAGVTQTPRYLIKTRGQQVTLSCSPISGHRSVSWYQQTPGQGLQFLFEYFSETQRNKGNFPGRFSGRQFSNSRSEMNVSTLELGDSALYLCASSEGTGNQYGYTFGSGTRLTVV.

The chain couples TRBV6-5 to TRBJ1-2, with TRBD1 matching over 8 bases. From germline, CDR1 is MNHEY and CDR2 SVGAGI. The CDR3 extends over 16 amino acids. V lost 2 bases, J lost 3 bases, and 8 bases stayed unmatched. This CDR3 is CASSYTWTGSDYGYTF. CDR3 coding DNA: TGTGCCAGCAGTTACACTTGGACAGGGTCGGACTATGGCTACACCTTC.

The chain uses TRBV10-3 and TRBJ2-3; TRBD2 matches 9 bases. The CDR3 length is 15 residues. The ends lost 2 bases at V and 0 bases at J; junction bases unmatched: 0. Per germline, CDR1 ENHRY and CDR2 SYGVKD. The chain's CDR3 is CAISETSGSTDTQYF. The CDR3 DNA reads as TGTGCCATCAGTGAGACTAGCGGGAGCACAGATACGCAGTATTTT.

This clone has a single count. The chain is built from TRBV2 and TRBJ2-1; 12 positions match TRBD2. The length of the CDR3 is 15 residues. Germline V gene sequence: CDR1 SNHLY, CDR2 FYNNEI. The ends lost 8 bases at V and 6 bases at J; junction bases unmatched: 8. The CDR3 DNA reads TGTGCCAGCGCGATCACTAGCGGGAGGCTCAATGAGCAGTTCTTC. This sequence encodes CASAITSGRLNEQFF.

This rearrangement joins TRBV28 to TRBJ2-5; 7 nucleotides agree with TRBD2. Germline CDR1 and CDR2: MDHEN and SYDVKM. Unmatched junction bases numbered 12, after V lost 3 bases and J lost 5 bases. The CDR3 has 16 residues. CDR3 coding DNA: TGTGCCAGCAGTTTTTCATGGCGGGGGATAGCGGAGACCCAGTACTTC. It encodes CASSFSWRGIAETQYF.

The chain is built from TRBV9 and TRBJ1-5; a possible D gene is TRBD1 (5 bases). The V gene's germline CDR1 is SGDLS and CDR2 YYNGEE. Trimming shortened V by 0 bases and J by 7 bases, and 14 bases separated the two germline ends. The CDR3 covers 15 residues. The CDR3 loop reads CASSVEAGERQPQHF. The CDR3 coding sequence is TGTGCCAGCAGCGTAGAGGCGGGGGAGAGACAGCCCCAGCATTTT.

The rearrangement joins TRBV21-1 to TRBJ1-1; TRBD1 reflects the table's D call only, with no check against the DNA. TRBV21-1 is reported as a pseudogene. The CDR3 is made up of 16 amino acids. In nucleotides, the CDR3 is TGTGCCAGCTACCCGGGACAAGGTCTGGAGAACACTGAAGCTTTCTTT. As protein: CASYPGQGLENTEAFF.

The chain joins TRBV30 to TRBJ2-7; 7 positions match TRBD1. CDR1 is GTSNPN and CDR2 is SVGIG in the germline V gene (reference sequence). The CDR3 consists of 14 residues. Unmatched junction bases numbered 5, after V lost 1 base and J lost 2 bases. For the CDR3, the DNA is TGTGCCTGGAGTGCGGGGACAGTCCCCTACGAGCAGTACTTC. This sequence encodes CAWSAGTVPYEQYF.

The chain employs TRBV10-1 and TRBJ2-5, with D possibly matching TRBD1 (6 bases). The CDR3 sequence is 15 residues long. The V and J ends lost 5 bases and 3 bases respectively, with 16 bases between them. The germline gives CDR1 WNHNN, CDR2 SYGVQD (reference sequence). In DNA form, the CDR3 reads TGCGCCAGCAGTCCCTCAGGGGATTGGGAAGAGACCCAGTACTTC. Its translation: CASSPSGDWEETQYF.

The CDR3 bases are TGTGCCAGCATCGGACAGGCCCAGTACGAGCAGTACTTC. Translated, it gives CASIGQAQYEQYF. The chain uses TRBV6-5 and TRBJ2-7, with TRBD1 matching over 7 bases. The ends lost 7 bases at V and 4 bases at J; junction bases unmatched: 7. From germline, CDR1 is MNHEY and CDR2 SVGAGI. This CDR3 region has 13 residues.

This rearrangement joins TRBV28 to TRBJ2-1, with 7 bases aligning to TRBD2. V lost 11 bases, J lost 2 bases, and 6 bases stayed unmatched. Per germline, CDR1 MDHEN and CDR2 SYDVKM. The CDR3 totals 13 residues. CDR3 DNA: TGTGCCGGGGGGGATTTCACCTACAATGAGCAGTTCTTC. This encodes CAGGDFTYNEQFF.

The chain is built from TRBV6-1 and TRBJ2-3, with TRBD1 matching over 7 bases. Germline CDR1 and CDR2: MNHNS and SASEGT. Trimming at V came to 4 bases and at J to 0 bases, leaving 10 bases not matched to a gene. The CDR3 is 17 residues long. CDR3 DNA sequence: TGTGCCAGCAGTGGCCTTAGAAACAGGGGAAGCACAGATACGCAGTATTTT. This codes for CASSGLRNRGSTDTQYF.

The CDR3: CASSSPGLAFYEQYF. DNA of the CDR3: TGTGCCAGCAGTTCACCGGGACTAGCCTTCTACGAGCAGTACTTC. This rearrangement joins TRBV27 to TRBJ2-7, with 9 positions matching TRBD2. The CDR3 is made up of 15 amino acids. CDR1 is MNHEY, CDR2 SMNVEV, per germline (reference sequence). The J segment lost 3 bases and the V segment lost 4 bases, leaving 7 bases of the junction unmatched.

V gene TRBV7-9 combines with J gene TRBJ2-7; D unclear. Per the germline V gene, CDR1 is SEHNR and CDR2 is FQNEAQ (reference sequence). V was cut by 1 base and J by 4 bases, with 5 bases left in between. There are 12 residues in the CDR3. The CDR3 nucleotides are TGTGCCAGCAGCTTAGGAGTGTACGAGCAGTACTTC. Translation gives CASSLGVYEQYF.

CDR3 in amino acids: CAWSLRASNQPQHF. CDR3 DNA sequence: TGTGCCTGGAGTCTGAGGGCCTCCAATCAGCCCCAGCATTTT. This chain uses TRBV30 with TRBJ1-5; no clear D gene. Germline V gene sequence: CDR1 GTSNPN, CDR2 SVGIG (reference sequence). The V gene lost 2 bases and the J gene lost 3 bases, with 11 bases spanning the gap. The CDR3 sequence is 14 residues long.

The chain employs TRBV7-2 and TRBJ2-7; D is perhaps TRBD1 (6 bases). The CDR3 has 13 residues. V lost 5 bases to trimming and J lost 3 bases, with 11 bases between them. The germline gives CDR1 SGHTA, CDR2 FQGNSA. The chain's CDR3 is CASSRDTFYEQYF. The DNA of the CDR3 is TGTGCCAGCAGCCGGGACACCTTCTACGAGCAGTACTTC.